The source of this T cell receptor beta chain is a study of T-cell reconstitution after alpha-beta-depleted transplantation in children. The TCRbeta library incorporated unique molecular identifiers. TCRdb reprocessed the PCR reads via MiXCR and lists one record per CDR3 protein. The table includes some 500,000 distinct CDR3 sequences, 32% detected once. V was pared by 5 bases and J by 5 bases, with 9 bases between. The CDR3 loop spans 12 amino acids. Germline V gives CDR1 PRHDT, CDR2 FYEKMQ (reference sequence). This sequence was found in a human donor who donated a stem cell graft to a child with aplastic anemia. V is TRBV13 and J is TRBJ1-1; D gene uncertain. The input for sequencing was PBMCs from the stem cell graft donor, taken from the stem cell graft. The CDR3, as DNA: TGTGCCAGCAGCCCCGGGTGGACTGAAGCTTTCTTT. Protein: CASSPGWTEAFF. The entire variable domain, with the rest obtained from reference TRBV13 and TRBJ1-1, is as follows: AAGVIQSPRHLIKEKRETATLKCYPIPRHDTVYWYQQGPGQDPQFLISFYEKMQSDKGSIPDRFSAQQFSDYHSELNMSSLELGDSALYFCASSPGWTEAFFGQGTRLTVV.